A single sample is the source of the 2 T cell receptor beta chains below, sequenced in a study of patients and donors after allogeneic stem cell transplantation. TCRdb re-derived calls from the RT-PCR reads in MiXCR, one entry per CDR3 protein. Among some 230,000 distinct CDR3 sequences, 13% to 15% were seen once, and the ten largest hold 11%. The sample was blood, either unsorted or a sorted T cell fraction (not recorded which). These receptors were collected from a human donor who was either an allogeneic HSCT recipient or a stem cell or donor lymphocyte infusion donor (not recorded which). It is not recorded whose cells these are; they may come from a transplant donor.

This clonotype has only a few counts. The rearrangement uses TRBV3-1 and TRBJ2-7; no clear D gene. V lost 2 bases and J lost 7, with 18 bases in between. The CDR3 spans 15 residues. Germline V gives CDR1 LGHDT, CDR2 YNNKEL (reference sequence). CDR3 sequence reads: CASSQQHATPLEQYF. The CDR3 bases are TGTGCCAGCAGCCAACAACACGCTACTCCTCTGGAGCAGTACTTC.

This clonotype appeared a few times. A much larger clone lies one base from this, so it may be a read error. This chain connects TRBV11-3 to TRBJ2-1, with 8 bases lining up with TRBD1. Looked up from germline, CDR1 is SGHNT and CDR2 is YENEEA. The junction had 1 base not matched to a gene; V was cut back by 4 bases and J by 2 bases. The CDR3 is 14 residues long. The CDR3 DNA follows: TGTGCCAGCAGCTCGGACAGGGCCTACAATGAGCAGTTCTTC. Translation: CASSSDRAYNEQFF.